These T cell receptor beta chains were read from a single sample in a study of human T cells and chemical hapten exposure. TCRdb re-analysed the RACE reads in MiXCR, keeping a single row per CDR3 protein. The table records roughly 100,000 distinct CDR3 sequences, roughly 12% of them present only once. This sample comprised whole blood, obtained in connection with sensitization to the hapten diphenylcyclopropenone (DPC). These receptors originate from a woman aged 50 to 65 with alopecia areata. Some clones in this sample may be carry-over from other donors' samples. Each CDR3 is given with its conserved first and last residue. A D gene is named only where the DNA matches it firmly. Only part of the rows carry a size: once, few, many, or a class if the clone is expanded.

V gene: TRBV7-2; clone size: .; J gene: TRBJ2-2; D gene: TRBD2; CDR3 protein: CASSLRGGILAGGPSNTGELFF; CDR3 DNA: TGTGCCAGCAGCTTGCGAGGGGGCATACTAGCGGGAGGGCCCTCGAACACCGGGGAGCTGTTTTTT
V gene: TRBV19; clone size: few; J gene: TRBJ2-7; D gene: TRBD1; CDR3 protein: CASRFSGQGRYEQYF; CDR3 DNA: TGTGCCAGTAGATTCTCTGGACAGGGACGCTACGAGCAGTACTTC
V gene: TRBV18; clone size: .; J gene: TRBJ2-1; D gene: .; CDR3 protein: CASSPTREDYNEQFF; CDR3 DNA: TGTGCCAGCTCACCGACCAGGGAAGACTACAATGAGCAGTTCTTC
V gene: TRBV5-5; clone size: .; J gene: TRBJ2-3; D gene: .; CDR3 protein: CASSPTGSNTDTQYF; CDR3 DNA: TGTGCCAGCAGCCCAACAGGGTCTAACACAGATACGCAGTATTTT
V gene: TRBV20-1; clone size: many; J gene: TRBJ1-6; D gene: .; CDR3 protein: CSAAGSVPNSPLHF; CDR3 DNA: TGCAGTGCCGCCGGGTCGGTTCCCAATTCACCCCTCCACTTT
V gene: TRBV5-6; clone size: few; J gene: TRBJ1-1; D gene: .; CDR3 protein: CASSYGRPEPGTEAFF; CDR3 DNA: TGTGCCAGCAGTTACGGACGGCCGGAACCGGGGACTGAAGCTTTCTTT
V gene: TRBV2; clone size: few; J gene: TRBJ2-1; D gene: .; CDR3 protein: CASRAGGAQFF; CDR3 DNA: TGTGCCAGCAGAGCTGGCGGGGCTCAGTTCTTC
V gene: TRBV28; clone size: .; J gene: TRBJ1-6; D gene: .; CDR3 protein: CASSSGTAYNSPLHF; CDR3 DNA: TGTGCCAGCAGTTCCGGGACGGCCTATAATTCACCCCTCCACTTT
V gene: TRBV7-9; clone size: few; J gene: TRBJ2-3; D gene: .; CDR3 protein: CASTHGTSGEIDTQYF; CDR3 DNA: TGTGCCAGCACCCACGGGACTTCGGGCGAAATAGATACGCAGTATTTT
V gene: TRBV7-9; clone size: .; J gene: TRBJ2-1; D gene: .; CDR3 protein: CASILDAPGEQFF; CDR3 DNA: TGTGCCAGCATCCTCGACGCCCCGGGTGAGCAGTTCTTC
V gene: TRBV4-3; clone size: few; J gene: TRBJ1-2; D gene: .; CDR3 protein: CASSRGEGTYGYTF; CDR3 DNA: TGCGCCAGCAGCCGGGGTGAAGGGACATATGGCTACACCTTC
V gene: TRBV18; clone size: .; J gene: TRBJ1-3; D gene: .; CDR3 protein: CASSPISQGDTIYF; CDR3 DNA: TGTGCCAGCTCACCAATCTCGCAGGGCGACACCATATATTTT
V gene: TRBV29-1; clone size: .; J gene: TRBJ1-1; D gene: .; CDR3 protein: CSVALGGFAEAFF; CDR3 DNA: TGCAGCGTTGCCCTAGGGGGGTTCGCTGAAGCTTTCTTT
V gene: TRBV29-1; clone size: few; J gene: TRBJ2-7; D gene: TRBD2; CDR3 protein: CSVEDLAGGGEQYF; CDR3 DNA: TGCAGCGTTGAAGATCTAGCGGGAGGGGGCGAGCAGTACTTC
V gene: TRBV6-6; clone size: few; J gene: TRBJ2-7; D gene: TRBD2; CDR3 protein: CASSSTSGSSYEQYF; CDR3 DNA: TGTGCCAGCAGTTCGACTAGCGGGAGCTCCTACGAGCAGTACTTC
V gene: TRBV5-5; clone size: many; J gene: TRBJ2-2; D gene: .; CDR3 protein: CASSYWVTGELFF; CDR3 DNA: TGTGCCAGCAGCTATTGGGTCACCGGGGAGCTGTTTTTT
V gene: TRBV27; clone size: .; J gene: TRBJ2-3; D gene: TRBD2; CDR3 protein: CASSDRTSKDTQYF; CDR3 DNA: TGTGCCAGCAGTGACAGGACTAGCAAAGATACGCAGTATTTT
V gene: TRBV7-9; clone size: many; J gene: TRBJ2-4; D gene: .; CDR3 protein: CASSPPLTAGGNIQYF; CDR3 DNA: TGTGCCAGCAGCCCACCATTGACAGCCGGAGGAAACATTCAGTACTTC